This T cell receptor (beta chain) emerged from a study of a mutant IDH1 vaccine in newly diagnosed glioma (dated by TCRdb to 2020 to 2022). Notes on the research overall: Patients were given eight vaccinations, in weeks 1, 3, 5, 7, 11, 15, 19 and 23, which matched visits V03 through V10. Peripheral blood was collected at six visits: V03 (baseline), V05, V07, V10, V12 and V13. Vaccination began 4-6 weeks after radiotherapy alone, or alongside temozolomide cycles in the chemotherapy-containing groups. Of the 30 to 35 treated patients, 62.5% were male and 37.5% were female, and a mean age of roughly 37 years was recorded. For exploratory analyses, approximately 23 treated patients had longitudinal TCRB deep sequencing done wherever samples were available. Prior to enrollment, standard therapy consisting of radiotherapy alone, temozolomide alone, or radiochemotherapy with temozolomide had been administered to patients, with the combination being received by most patients. Results the study describes overall, beyond this receptor: Changes in the top peripheral T cell clonotypes picked up by TCRB sequencing did not appear to be linked to pseudoprogression. Immune responses induced by the vaccine were seen in roughly 95% of patients across multiple MHC alleles. The authors noted that analyses of patient blood samples could not be reproduced because of sample limitations. PBMC samples for TCRB deep sequencing were selected based on availability.

Per the germline V gene, SGHVS is the CDR1 and FNYEAQ is the CDR2. The cysteine opens and the phenylalanine closes a CDR3 of 14 amino acids. Just CDR3 DNA is preserved here, 42 bases in frame from base 1. The V and J ends are trimmed by 3 bases and 0 bases, leaving 6 bases between them. To prepare the library, the immunoSEQ multiplex PCR assay was applied. Rearranged TCR beta chain sequences were amplified with the hsTCRB Kit following the manufacturer's protocol. Sequencing of TCRB libraries was carried out on an Illumina MiSeq. As for the original processing: Demultiplexing, trimming and gene mapping were performed with the kit vendor's proprietary platform. TCRdb took this table from immuneACCESS and kept in-frame rearrangements with V and J called. Such tables lack part of the clones; where checked against another copy, unresolved V genes explain under half of the gap, and the rest is unexplained. The DNA was the basis for D and trimming; V, J and clone size are from that table. The sample contains about 20,000 clones, around 80% of them found a single time. Of the sample, less than 15% falls within the top ten clones.

This specimen's time point label, per the study, means: week 23, last vaccination. Each vaccine dose was 300 ug of a 20-mer mutant IDH1 peptide in Montanide, given subcutaneously with topical imiquimod. Newly diagnosed WHO grade 3 or 4 IDH1-mutant astrocytomas showing loss of nuclear ATRX were present in the donors. The samples were drawn from NOA16, a multicentre, single-arm, open-label phase I trial in Germany that tested a mutant IDH1 peptide vaccine in humans for the first time. The DNeasy Blood and Tissue Kit was used to extract genomic DNA from EDTA blood for TCRB sequencing. Remarks on this clone: No cognate antigen has been identified for it. Base-call qualities are not available, and no considerably larger clone is one nucleotide away.

This specimen consisted of PBMCs, obtained from a glioma patient whose treatment included an IDH1 peptide vaccine. The receptor was isolated from a man aged 30-40 years with glioma. The V and J genes are TRBV7-6 and TRBJ1-3; the D gene is perhaps TRBD1, from 5 matching bases. The nucleotides read TGTGCCAGCAGCTTTGGGACCTCTGGAAACACCATATATTTT. It encodes CASSFGTSGNTIYF.